A single sample gave rise to the 18 T cell receptor beta chains below, sequenced in a study of blood T cell repertoires in COVID-19. Sequencing used immunoSEQ multiplex PCR; TCRdb keeps in-frame clones, though not all of them. The profile shows approximately 440,000 clones, 90% of them singletons. The sample comprised PBMCs or T cells enriched from blood (not recorded which). These receptors came from a man aged 18-30 years who had recovered from COVID-19.

The V and J genes are TRBV4-1 and TRBJ2-7, with D possibly being TRBD1 (6 bases). The V end was cut by 0 bases, the J end by 2 bases, with 11 bases between. CDR3 length: 15 residues. Germline loops: CDR1 MGHRA, CDR2 YSYEKL. The CDR3: CASSQDQGKPYEQYF. The CDR3 DNA sequence: TGCGCCAGCAGCCAAGATCAGGGGAAACCCTACGAGCAGTACTTC.

The rearrangement links TRBV7-9 to TRBJ1-4; TRBD1 agrees at 8 bases. Germline V lookup: CDR1 SEHNR, CDR2 FQNEAQ (reference sequence). The trim removed 5 bases at V and 0 bases at J, leaving 8 bases unmatched. The CDR3 totals 17 residues. In DNA, the CDR3 is TGTGCCAGCAGCAAGGGGGACAGGACTCCAACTAATGAAAAACTGTTTTTT. This sequence encodes CASSKGDRTPTNEKLFF. Based on the CDR3 plus reference TRBV7-9 and TRBJ1-4, the full variable domain is DTGVSQNPRHKITKRGQNVTFRCDPISEHNRLYWYRQTLGQGPEFLTYFQNEAQLEKSRLLSDRFSAERPKGSFSTLEIQRTEQGDSAMYLCASSKGDRTPTNEKLFFGSGTQLSVL.

J is TRBJ2-3 and V is TRBV29-1, with D maybe TRBD2 (6 bases). Per germline, CDR1 SQVTM and CDR2 ANQGSEA. The CDR3 loop spans 10 amino acids. V was clipped by 5 bases and J by 13 bases, with 13 bases between them. CDR3 in DNA: TGCAGCGTTAGACTAGAGGCGGAGTATTTT. Its protein is CSVRLEAEYF.

This chain links TRBV27 with TRBJ2-3; 8 positions match TRBD1. The V gene's germline CDR1 is MNHEY and CDR2 SMNVEV (reference sequence). With V trimmed by 6 bases and J by 4 bases, 9 bases remained unmatched. This CDR3 is built from 15 residues. The CDR3 DNA reads TGTGCCAGCAGATCTGGACAGGGTTGGTCAGATACGCAGTATTTT. Translated: CASRSGQGWSDTQYF.

The V call is TRBV15, the J call TRBJ1-4; D may be TRBD1 (6 bases). The V and J ends lost 4 bases and 5 bases respectively, with 14 bases between them. Germline assignment: CDR1 LNHNV and CDR2 YYDKDF (reference sequence). This CDR3 has 15 residues. CDR3 in DNA: TGTGCCACCAGCAAAGATCGGGGGGCCAATGAAAAACTGTTTTTT. This codes for CATSKDRGANEKLFF.

The V call is TRBV11-3, the J call TRBJ1-6; 9 bases are shared with TRBD1. V was pared by 6 bases and J by 6 bases, with 9 bases of the junction left unmatched. The CDR3 totals 16 residues. CDR1 is SGHNT, CDR2 YENEEA, per germline. The CDR3 here is CASRAGTGFGNSPLHF. The CDR3 coding sequence is TGTGCCAGCAGAGCCGGGACAGGGTTCGGTAATTCACCCCTCCACTTT. The full variable domain, completed using reference TRBV11-3 and TRBJ1-6, is EAGVVQSPRYKIIEKKQPVAFWCNPISGHNTLYWYLQNLGQGPELLIRYENEEAVDDSQLPKDRFSAERLKGVDSTLKIQPAELGDSAVYLCASRAGTGFGNSPLHFGNGTRLTVT.

The table lists this clone with a few counts. The V gene is TRBV29-1, the J gene TRBJ2-1; the match to TRBD1 covers 8 bases. Germline V gene sequence: CDR1 SQVTM, CDR2 ANQGSEA. CDR3 length equals 13 residues. Trimming cost V 4 bases and J 8 bases; bases outside gene matches: 7. CDR3 amino acids: CSVGQGAGDEQFF. The CDR3 bases are TGCAGCGTTGGGCAGGGGGCCGGGGATGAGCAGTTCTTC.

The chain recombines TRBV6-1 with TRBJ1-2; 7 nucleotides match TRBD1. Per germline, CDR1 MNHNS and CDR2 SASEGT. J lost 1 base, V lost 2 bases, and 4 bases had no gene match. The CDR3 length is 15 residues. The CDR3 DNA is TGTGCCAGCAGTGAACCGGGACAGATTAACTATGGCTACACCTTC. Translated, it gives CASSEPGQINYGYTF.

Ten or more counts support this clone. The rearrangement joins TRBV10-3 to TRBJ2-3; D uncertain. Trimming took 10 bases from V and 0 from J, leaving 5 bases between them. CDR1 is ENHRY and CDR2 is SYGVKD in the germline V gene. The CDR3 has 11 amino acids. CDR3 region: CATLSTDTQYF. CDR3 bases: TGTGCCACCCTGAGCACAGATACGCAGTATTTT.

This chain joins TRBV2 and TRBJ1-4; 7 bases fit TRBD1. The CDR3 is made up of 14 amino acids. Trimming cost V 7 bases and J 7 bases; bases outside gene matches: 9. From germline, CDR1 is SNHLY and CDR2 FYNNEI. The CDR3 bases are TGTGCCAGCAATAACGACAGGGTGGCTGAAAAACTGTTTTTT. Translation gives CASNNDRVAEKLFF.

In DNA, the CDR3 is TGTGCCAGCAGCTTAGCACAGGGAGTCAACACTGAAGCTTTCTTT. Translation gives CASSLAQGVNTEAFF. This chain links TRBV11-3 with TRBJ1-1, with D tentatively TRBD1 (6 bases). CDR1 and CDR2 from the germline V gene are SGHNT and YENEEA. The CDR3 covers 15 residues. Trimming cost V 1 base and J 2 bases, with 11 bases left between them.

This chain joins TRBV12-3 or TRBV12-4 and TRBJ1-5; D is unresolved. This CDR3 contains 13 residues. The V end lost 3 bases, the J end lost 6 bases, and 9 bases lay between the germline ends. As DNA, the CDR3 is TGTGCCAGCAGTTTGGAGGAAAGTCAGCCCCAGCATTTT. It encodes CASSLEESQPQHF.

The V gene is TRBV5-8, the J gene TRBJ1-1; 8 bases align to TRBD1. Germline CDR1 is SGHTS and CDR2 is YDEGEE. Trimming took 1 base from V and 4 from J; bases not matched to a gene: 6. There are 15 residues in the CDR3. The CDR3 spells CASSLLRGRGTEAFF. DNA of the CDR3: TGTGCCAGCAGCTTGCTCAGGGGGCGAGGCACTGAAGCTTTCTTT.

The chain combines TRBV7-9 with TRBJ1-5; 8 bases are a match to TRBD1. The V segment lost 3 bases and the J segment 4 bases; nucleotides outside the gene matches: 11. Germline CDR1 and CDR2: SEHNR and FQNEAQ (reference sequence). This CDR3 spans 17 amino acids. CDR3 in amino acids: CASSLGTGESFNQPQHF. CDR3 nucleotides: TGTGCCAGCAGCTTGGGGACAGGTGAATCTTTTAATCAGCCCCAGCATTTT.

Only a few counts were recorded for this clone. The chain is built from TRBV6-5 and TRBJ1-6, with 8 bases that match TRBD1. The CDR3 sequence is 13 residues long. With 7 bases clipped from V and 7 bases from J, the junction kept 3 bases outside the gene matches. Per germline, CDR1 MNHEY and CDR2 SVGAGI. The CDR3 DNA follows: TGTGCCAGCACCCGGGACAGGAATTCACCCCTCCACTTT. This encodes CASTRDRNSPLHF.

In its sample, this clone was seen once. The chain couples TRBV28 to TRBJ2-7, with TRBD2 matching over 14 bases. Germline CDR1 reads MDHEN; CDR2 reads SYDVKM. The CDR3 contains 16 residues. J lost 6 bases, V lost 11 bases, and 15 bases had no gene match. The CDR3 protein is CALGGRGTSGSLEQYF. In DNA, the CDR3 is TGTGCCCTGGGTGGGAGAGGGACTAGCGGGAGTCTCGAGCAGTACTTC.

A few counts support this clone. The chain employs TRBV9 and TRBJ1-2; D perhaps matches TRBD1 (5 bases). The CDR3 runs 15 residues. Per germline, CDR1 SGDLS and CDR2 YYNGEE. The ends were cut back, 0 bases at V and 8 bases at J, with 17 bases in the middle. The CDR3 coding sequence is TGTGCCAGCAGCGTAGCCCCGGGCGGGGCTAGGGGCTACACCTTC. Its protein product is CASSVAPGGARGYTF.

This clone was recorded only once. The chain joins TRBV3-1 (or the pseudogene TRBV3-2) to TRBJ2-1; 14 bases align to TRBD2. The CDR3 has 18 amino acids. Germline V gives CDR1 LGHDT, CDR2 YNNKEL (reference sequence). V dropped 0 bases and J dropped 4; count of bases not matched to a gene: 5. DNA of the CDR3: TGTGCCAGCAGCCAAGATCCGGGACTAGCGGGGGCTTACAATGAGCAGTTCTTC. Translated: CASSQDPGLAGAYNEQFF.